Following are 15 T cell receptor beta chains from one sample sequenced in a study of cytomegalovirus exposure and HLA in healthy donors. Primers for the PCR totalled 60 Vbeta and 13 Jbeta. Clones were sequenced by immunoSEQ multiplex PCR, and TCRdb holds only the in-frame ones, with some missing. Of some 150,000 clones detected, 70% to 90% appear once; the ten largest clones hold around 2%. Sequencing input: PBMCs. The origin of the receptors is a woman aged 18 to 35 in good health and CMV-seronegative.

This sequence joins TRBV5-1 and TRBJ2-1, with 11 bases that match TRBD1. V was clipped by 4 bases and J by 1 base; unmatched bases: 10. The CDR3 totals 18 residues. From germline, CDR1 is SGHRS and CDR2 YFSETQ. The CDR3 nucleotides read TGCGCCAGCAGCCCCCAAGGACAGGGGGCATGGTCCTACAATGAGCAGTTCTTC. Translating gives CASSPQGQGAWSYNEQFF.

The rearrangement uses TRBV5-6 and TRBJ2-7; 11 nucleotides agree with TRBD1. Germline CDR1 reads SGHDT; CDR2 reads YYEEEE. The CDR3 sequence is 16 residues long. V shed 4 bases and J 3 bases; nucleotides not matched to a gene: 9. CDR3 region: CASSPTRTGGFYEQYF. The CDR3 nucleotides are TGTGCCAGCAGCCCAACGCGGACAGGGGGCTTCTACGAGCAGTACTTC.

This rearrangement joins TRBV28 to TRBJ2-7; no clear D. The CDR3 covers 13 residues. The V end lost 2 bases, the J end lost 3 bases, and 8 bases lay between the germline ends. In germline, CDR1 is MDHEN, CDR2 SYDVKM. CDR3: CASSLGPGYEQYF. DNA of the CDR3: TGTGCCAGCAGTTTAGGCCCAGGCTACGAGCAGTACTTC.

This rearrangement joins TRBV7-9 to TRBJ2-7; D is unclear. V was clipped by 5 bases and J by 1 base, with 6 bases between them. The CDR3 totals 12 residues. In germline, CDR1 is SEHNR, CDR2 FQNEAQ (reference sequence). CDR3 bases: TGTGCCAGCAGCGTCGGGTCCTACGAGCAGTACTTC. Translating it yields CASSVGSYEQYF.

The V and J genes are TRBV19 and TRBJ1-6; no clear D. Germline V gene sequence: CDR1 LNHDA, CDR2 SQIVND (reference sequence). This CDR3 comprises 14 residues. The V gene lost 5 bases and the J gene lost 7 bases, with 12 bases spanning the gap. The CDR3 here is CASSPWTGNSPLHF. The CDR3 nucleotides are TGTGCCAGTAGTCCCTGGACGGGGAATTCACCCCTCCACTTT.

This clone turned up a few times. This chain joins TRBV30 and TRBJ1-2; 9 bases align to TRBD1. Germline CDR1 GTSNPN, CDR2 SVGIG (reference sequence). CDR3 length: 13 amino acids. J lost 9 bases, V lost 2 bases, and 7 bases had no gene match. The CDR3 DNA sequence: TGTGCCTGGAGTCGACAGGGGGTAGAGAGCTACACCTTC. It codes for CAWSRQGVESYTF.

The rearrangement joins TRBV4-1 to TRBJ2-1, with D maybe TRBD2 (5 bases). Germline V CDR1 and CDR2: MGHRA, YSYEKL. V was clipped by 5 bases and J by 2 bases, with 16 bases between them. CDR3 length: 16 residues. The CDR3 protein is CASSERGPFTYNEQFF. The CDR3 bases are TGCGCCAGCAGCGAAAGAGGGCCCTTCACCTACAATGAGCAGTTCTTC.

This chain joins TRBV12-5 and TRBJ2-1; 9 bases agree with TRBD2. The CDR3 covers 16 residues. Germline V gene data show CDR1 as LGHNT and CDR2 as FRNRAP. J was trimmed by 3 bases and V by 5 bases; bases with no gene match: 8. The CDR3 protein is CASGEGLAVCYNEQFF. In DNA form, the CDR3 reads TGTGCTAGTGGTGAGGGACTAGCTGTATGCTACAATGAGCAGTTCTTC.

A word on this clone: Germline is not matched at one junction end, which may reflect a read error. V is TRBV7-9 and J is TRBJ1-5; the match to TRBD1 covers 8 bases. In germline, CDR1 is SEHNR, CDR2 FQNEAQ (reference sequence). This CDR3 spans 17 amino acids. The CDR3 DNA sequence: TGTTCCAGCAGCGCTGGCTGGACAGGGAAGGGCAATCAGCCCCAGCATTTT. As protein: CSSSAGWTGKGNQPQHF.

The V gene is TRBV27, the J gene TRBJ1-6; 7 bases match TRBD1. Per the germline V gene, CDR1 is MNHEY and CDR2 is SMNVEV (reference sequence). This CDR3 is built from 17 residues. Trimming cost V 5 bases and J 0 bases; bases outside gene matches: 7. Here the CDR3 DNA reads TGTGCCAGCAGTCTATGGACAGGATTCTCCTATAATTCACCCCTCCACTTT. Translated, it gives CASSLWTGFSYNSPLHF.

The genes are TRBV23-1 and TRBJ2-5, with TRBD1 identical over 7 bases. TRBV23-1 is an ORF; its function is uncertain. The V segment lost 2 bases and the J segment 2 bases; nucleotides outside the gene matches: 17. This CDR3 is built from 19 residues. CDR3 residues: CASSQSPFSGTDLQETQYF. The CDR3 nucleotides are TGCGCCAGCAGTCAAAGCCCCTTCTCCGGGACAGACTTGCAAGAGACCCAGTACTTC.

The chain is built from TRBV5-1 and TRBJ2-3; D uncertain. CDR1 and CDR2 from the germline V gene are SGHRS and YFSETQ. The CDR3 is 15 amino acids. The V and J ends lost 3 bases and 2 bases respectively, with 13 bases between them. The CDR3: CASSSRLSNTDTQYF. Here the CDR3 DNA reads TGCGCCAGCAGCTCCAGGTTATCAAACACAGATACGCAGTATTTT.

The rearrangement links TRBV19 to TRBJ2-1; 10 bases match TRBD2. V was clipped by 3 bases and J by 15 bases; unmatched bases: 8. Germline CDR1 reads LNHDA; CDR2 reads SQIVND (reference sequence). CDR3 length: 13 amino acids. The CDR3 bases are TGTGCCAGTAGTATTGGTCAGCGGGAGGGCCGGTTCTTC. Amino acid sequence: CASSIGQREGRFF.

Only a few counts were recorded for this clone. The V gene is TRBV11-3, the J gene TRBJ1-1, with D unresolved. The CDR3 consists of 11 residues. Germline-derived CDR1 and CDR2 are SGHNT and YENEEA. Trimming removed 0 bases at V and 11 bases at J, with 7 bases between. CDR3 in DNA: TGTGCCAGCAGCTTAGATATCCGGGCTTTCTTT. Its protein is CASSLDIRAFF.

V usage is TRBV29-1 and J usage is TRBJ2-1; no clear D. CDR1 and CDR2 from the germline V gene are SQVTM and ANQGSEA. The V and J ends lost 6 bases and 6 bases respectively, with 6 bases between them. This CDR3 is built from 10 residues. DNA for the CDR3: TGCAGCGTAGCCGGCAATGAGCAGTTCTTC. It codes for CSVAGNEQFF.